These 13 T cell receptor beta chains originate from one sample sequenced in a study of blood T cell repertoires in COVID-19. The assay was immunoSEQ multiplex PCR, and TCRdb's table has in-frame clones only and misses some. The sample lists approximately 430,000 clones, roughly 89% occurring once. Sequenced sample: peripheral blood. These receptors came from a young woman with active or convalescent COVID-19.

The chain's CDR3 is CASSMTGGGDTEAFF. CDR3 coding DNA: TGTGCCAGTAGTATGACAGGGGGTGGTGACACTGAAGCTTTCTTT. The chain has TRBV19 and TRBJ1-1; 9 bases agree with TRBD1. Losses at the gene ends were 3 bases for V and 3 bases for J; bases not matched to a gene: 5. Germline CDR1 LNHDA, CDR2 SQIVND (reference sequence). The CDR3 is 15 residues long.

On this clone itself: One end of the junction fails to match germline, which may point to a read error. The V and J genes are TRBV27 and TRBJ1-5, with D perhaps matching TRBD1 (5 bases). Germline V gene sequence: CDR1 MNHEY, CDR2 SMNVEV (reference sequence). The CDR3 is 19 amino acids. The CDR3, as DNA: TGTGCCCGCAGTTTCGGGGGGGGGTTAAGGGGCATAACGAGTCAGCCCCAGCATTTT. This encodes CARSFGGGLRGITSQPQHF.

The V call is TRBV4-2, the J call TRBJ2-3, with 15 bases that match TRBD2. CDR1 is LGHNA, CDR2 YNFKEQ, per germline. The V segment lost 0 bases and the J segment 0 bases; nucleotides outside the gene matches: 7. The length of the CDR3 is 20 residues. DNA for the CDR3: TGTGCCAGCAGCCAAGAGGCCTGGACTAGCGGGAGGGACAGCACAGATACGCAGTATTTT. As protein: CASSQEAWTSGRDSTDTQYF.

This chain links TRBV24-1 with TRBJ1-2; a weak D match, TRBD1 (5 bases). Trimming took off 1 base at V and 7 bases at J, with 6 bases between the two ends. CDR1 is KGHDR, CDR2 SFDVKD, per germline. This CDR3 has 12 residues. The CDR3 nucleotides are TGTGCCACCAGTGATTTCGGGGGTGGCTACACCTTC. Amino acid sequence: CATSDFGGGYTF.

This chain joins TRBV5-1 and TRBJ1-4; no definite D call. This CDR3 has 16 residues. Trimming left V 0 bases short and J 3 bases short, with 12 bases between. The germline gives CDR1 SGHRS, CDR2 YFSETQ. CDR3 in DNA: TGCGCCAGCAGCTTGGGCGTGAGCGAGGCTAATGAAAAACTGTTTTTT. Residues: CASSLGVSEANEKLFF.

The chain uses TRBV4-1 and TRBJ2-7, with 12 positions matching TRBD2. Trimming took 0 bases from V and 2 from J; bases not matched to a gene: 8. CDR3 length equals 18 residues. In germline, CDR1 is MGHRA, CDR2 YSYEKL. CDR3 sequence (DNA): TGCGCCAGCAGCCAAGACAGACTAGCGGGGGACCTAACCTACGAGCAGTACTTC. Its protein product is CASSQDRLAGDLTYEQYF.

This chain connects TRBV5-1 to TRBJ2-1; 8 bases line up with TRBD2. The CDR3 sequence is 15 residues long. Looked up from germline, CDR1 is SGHRS and CDR2 is YFSETQ. With V trimmed by 5 bases and J by 0 bases, 4 bases remained unmatched. CDR3 in amino acids: CASRMTSASYNEQFF. CDR3 DNA sequence: TGCGCCAGCAGGATGACTAGCGCCTCCTACAATGAGCAGTTCTTC.

This clone was detected only a few times. This sequence joins TRBV7-8 and TRBJ2-7; 7 bases map to TRBD1. This CDR3 has 14 amino acids. Germline trimming cut 5 bases from V and 3 bases from J; bases unmatched to any gene: 7. Looked up from germline, CDR1 is SGHVS and CDR2 is FQNEAQ. CDR3 DNA sequence: TGTGCCAGCAGCCCAGGGACAGACTTCTACGAGCAGTACTTC. This gives the protein CASSPGTDFYEQYF.

V is TRBV27 and J is TRBJ1-6; D possibly corresponds to TRBD1 (5 bases). The CDR3 is 15 amino acids. Germline CDR1 is MNHEY and CDR2 is SMNVEV (reference sequence). V lost 5 bases, J lost 3 bases, and 11 bases lay in between. As DNA, the CDR3 is TGTGCCAGCAGTCCCGGACAAGTCTATAATTCACCCCTCCACTTT. This codes for CASSPGQVYNSPLHF.

The J gene is TRBJ1-3, the V gene TRBV6-1; D not resolved. V lost 2 bases to trimming and J lost 13 bases, with 6 bases between them. Germline V CDR1 and CDR2: MNHNS, SASEGT. The CDR3 length is 10 residues. The CDR3 is CASSEQRIYF. The CDR3 region has the DNA TGTGCCAGCAGTGAACAGAGGATATATTTT.

The CDR3 loop is CASSPTGGGYNSPLHF. The CDR3 DNA is TGTGCCAGCTCCCCGACAGGGGGCGGGTATAATTCACCCCTCCACTTT. The chain carries TRBV27 and TRBJ1-6; 10 bases line up with TRBD1. In germline, CDR1 is MNHEY, CDR2 SMNVEV (reference sequence). This CDR3 is 16 amino acids long. The J segment lost 4 bases and the V segment lost 8 bases, leaving 8 bases of the junction unmatched.

This clone was seen only a few times. This chain links TRBV5-1 with TRBJ1-2, with D maybe TRBD1 (5 bases). In germline, CDR1 is SGHRS, CDR2 YFSETQ. The CDR3 spans 14 residues. Trimming removed 1 base from V and 2 bases from J, with 9 bases in between. The DNA of the CDR3 is TGCGCCAGCAGCTTGCGGACAAGCAACTATGGCTACACCTTC. The encoded protein is CASSLRTSNYGYTF.

The chain joins TRBV7-9 to TRBJ2-3; TRBD2 matches 9 bases. In germline, CDR1 is SEHNR, CDR2 FQNEAQ (reference sequence). The CDR3 consists of 14 residues. V shed 3 bases and J 4 bases; nucleotides not matched to a gene: 2. CDR3 residues: CASSFGTSSDTQYF. The DNA for the CDR3 is TGTGCCAGCAGCTTTGGGACTAGCTCAGATACGCAGTATTTT.